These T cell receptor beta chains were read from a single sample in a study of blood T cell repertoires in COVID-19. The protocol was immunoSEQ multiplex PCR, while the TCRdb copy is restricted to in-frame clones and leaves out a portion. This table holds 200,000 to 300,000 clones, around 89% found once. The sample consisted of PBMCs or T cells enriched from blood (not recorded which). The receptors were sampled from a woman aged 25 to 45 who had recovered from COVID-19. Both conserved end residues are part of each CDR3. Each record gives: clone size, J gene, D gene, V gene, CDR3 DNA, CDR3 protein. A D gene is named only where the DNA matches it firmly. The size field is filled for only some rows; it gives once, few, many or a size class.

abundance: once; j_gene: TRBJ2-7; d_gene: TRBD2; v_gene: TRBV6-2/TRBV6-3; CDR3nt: TGTGCCAGCAGTTACTCCCGAGCGGCGGGGGGGTTCAGACCCTACGAGCAGTACTTC; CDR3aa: CASSYSRAAGGFRPYEQYF
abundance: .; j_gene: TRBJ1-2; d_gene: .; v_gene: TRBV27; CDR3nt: TGTGCCAGCGCTGGGAGGGGCGGCGGCTACACCTTC; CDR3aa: CASAGRGGGYTF
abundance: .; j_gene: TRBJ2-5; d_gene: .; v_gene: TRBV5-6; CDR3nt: TGTGCCAGCAGCGGCGGACTCCCGATAGAGACCCAGTACTTC; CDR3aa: CASSGGLPIETQYF
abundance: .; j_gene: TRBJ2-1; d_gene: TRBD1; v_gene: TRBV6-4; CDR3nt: TGTGCCAGCTCGGACAGGGAAGGTGACAATGAGCAGTTCTTC; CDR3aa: CASSDREGDNEQFF
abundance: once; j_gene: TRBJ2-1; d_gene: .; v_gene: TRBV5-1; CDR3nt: TGCGCCAGCAGTTCTACAGGGGGGGTATTCGATGAGCAGTTCTTC; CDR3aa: CASSSTGGVFDEQFF
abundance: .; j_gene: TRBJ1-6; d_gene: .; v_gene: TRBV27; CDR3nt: TGTGCCAGCAGTCCCCTGTCGGGCTCCTATAATTCACCCCTCCACTTT; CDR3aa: CASSPLSGSYNSPLHF
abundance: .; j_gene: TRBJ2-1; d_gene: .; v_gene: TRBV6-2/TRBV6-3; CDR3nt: TGTGCCAGCAGCTGGACTAATGATGAGCAGTTCTTC; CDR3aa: CASSWTNDEQFF
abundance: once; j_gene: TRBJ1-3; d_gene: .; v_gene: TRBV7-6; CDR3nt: TGTGCCAGCAGCTTAGTTAGGGGCCATCTTAACTCCGGAAACACCATATATTTT; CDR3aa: CASSLVRGHLNSGNTIYF
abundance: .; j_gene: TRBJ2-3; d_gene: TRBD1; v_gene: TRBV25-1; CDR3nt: TGTGCCAGCAGCCGACAGGGGGCTGGGGATACGCAGTATTTT; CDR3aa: CASSRQGAGDTQYF
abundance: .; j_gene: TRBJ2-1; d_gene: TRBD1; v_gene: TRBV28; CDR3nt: TGTGCCAGCAGGCCGTTGGGGACAGCGCGTGAGCAGTTCTTC; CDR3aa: CASRPLGTAREQFF
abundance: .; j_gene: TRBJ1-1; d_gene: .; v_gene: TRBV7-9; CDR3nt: TGTGCCAGCAGCCTAGAGGGGGGGACTGAAGCTTTCTTT; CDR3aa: CASSLEGGTEAFF
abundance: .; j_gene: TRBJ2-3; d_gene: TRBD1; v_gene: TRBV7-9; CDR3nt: TGTGCCAACAACCAGGGGGCCACAGATACGCAGTATTTT; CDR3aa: CANNQGATDTQYF
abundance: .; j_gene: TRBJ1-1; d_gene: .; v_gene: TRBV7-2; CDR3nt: TGTGCCAGCAGCCTTCCCGGACAGAGGATTGAAGCTTTCTTT; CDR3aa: CASSLPGQRIEAFF
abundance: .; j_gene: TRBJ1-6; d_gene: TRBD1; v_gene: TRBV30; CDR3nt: TGTGCCTGGAGTGAGCCAGGGGGTGATAATTCACCCCTCCACTTT; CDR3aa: CAWSEPGGDNSPLHF
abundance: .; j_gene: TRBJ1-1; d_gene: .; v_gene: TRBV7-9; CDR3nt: TGTGCCAGCAGCTTAGCTCGTCCCTTGAACACTGAAGCTTTCTTT; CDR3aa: CASSLARPLNTEAFF
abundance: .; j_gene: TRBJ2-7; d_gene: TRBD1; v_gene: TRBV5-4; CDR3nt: TGTGCCAGCAGCGCACCCGGGACAGGGAGCTACGAGCAGTACTTC; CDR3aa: CASSAPGTGSYEQYF
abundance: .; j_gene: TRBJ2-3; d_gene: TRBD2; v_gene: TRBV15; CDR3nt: TGTGCCACCAGCAGAACTTCTAGCGGGGGTAGCACAGATACGCAGTATTTT; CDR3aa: CATSRTSSGGSTDTQYF
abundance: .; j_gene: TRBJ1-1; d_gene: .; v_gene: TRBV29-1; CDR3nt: TGCAGCGTTGTCGAACAGGATCCTGAAGCTTTCTTT; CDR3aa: CSVVEQDPEAFF
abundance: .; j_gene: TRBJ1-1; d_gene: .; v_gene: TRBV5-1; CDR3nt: TGCGCCAGCCTACCGGGAGGTGGTGAGGCTGAAGCTTTCTTT; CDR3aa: CASLPGGGEAEAFF
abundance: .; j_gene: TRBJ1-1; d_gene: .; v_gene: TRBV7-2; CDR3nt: TGTGCCAGCAGCTTAGGAAGGGGGGGAGAAGCTTTCTTT; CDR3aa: CASSLGRGGEAFF
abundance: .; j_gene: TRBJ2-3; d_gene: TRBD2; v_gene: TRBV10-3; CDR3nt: TGTGCCACCCTGGCTAGCGGGAGGGCCGTTATGTTTGATACGCAGTATTTT; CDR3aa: CATLASGRAVMFDTQYF
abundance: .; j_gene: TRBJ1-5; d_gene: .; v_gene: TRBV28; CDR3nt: TGTGCCAGCAGTTTTCCGCCGTCGGGTCAGCCCCAGCATTTT; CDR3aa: CASSFPPSGQPQHF
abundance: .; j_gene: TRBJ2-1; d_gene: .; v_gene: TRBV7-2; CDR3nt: TGTGCCAGCAGCTTAGTATGGGGGGGCGAGCAGTTCTTC; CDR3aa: CASSLVWGGEQFF
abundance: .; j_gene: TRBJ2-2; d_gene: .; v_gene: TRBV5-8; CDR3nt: TGTGCCAGCAGCCTTAGACAGTTCACGACCGGGGAGCTGTTTTTT; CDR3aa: CASSLRQFTTGELFF